These 26 T cell receptor beta chains originate from one sample sequenced in a study of early stage breast cancer tumors. This table comes from immunoSEQ multiplex PCR, and its TCRdb copy is limited to in-frame clones, with some not included. The sample consists of about 72,000 clones, approximately 79% of them appearing once. The sequenced sample consisted of blood. All receptors derive from a person between 55 and 70 years old with breast cancer.

This sequence joins TRBV6-1 and TRBJ2-2; TRBD1 is a possible D gene (6 bases). V was pared by 5 bases and J by 3 bases, with 13 bases between. The CDR3 runs 15 residues. The germline V gene encodes CDR1 MNHNS and CDR2 SASEGT. CDR3 nucleotides: TGTGCCAGCAGTCCTCACAGGGTAGACACCGGGGAGCTGTTTTTT. This sequence encodes CASSPHRVDTGELFF.

This clone appeared once. The chain is built from TRBV9 and TRBJ2-5, with D hard to call. The CDR3 contains 14 residues. CDR1 is SGDLS, CDR2 YYNGEE, per germline. Trimming left V 3 bases short and J 5 bases short, with 14 bases between. The CDR3 loop is CASSDPITGETQYF. DNA of the CDR3: TGTGCCAGCAGCGACCCTATAACTGGGGAGACCCAGTACTTC.

The chain couples TRBV5-1 to TRBJ2-2; TRBD2 agrees at 9 bases. CDR1 SGHRS and CDR2 YFSETQ come from the germline V gene. CDR3 length equals 18 residues. With V trimmed by 1 base and J by 9 bases, 16 bases remained unmatched. The CDR3 sequence: CASSLKSAGGLSRRELFF. The CDR3 bases are TGCGCCAGCAGCTTGAAATCAGCGGGAGGCCTGAGTAGGAGGGAGCTGTTTTTT.

This sequence joins TRBV4-1 and TRBJ2-7, with 7 positions matching TRBD2. V shed 3 bases and J 1 base; nucleotides not matched to a gene: 9. The CDR3 covers 16 residues. Germline V gene lookup returns CDR1 MGHRA and CDR2 YSYEKL. The CDR3 spells CASSHLPAGDSYEQYF. The CDR3 DNA sequence: TGCGCCAGCAGCCACCTGCCTGCGGGGGATTCCTACGAGCAGTACTTC.

This chain joins TRBV29-1 and TRBJ2-1; TRBD2 matches 8 bases. CDR1 SQVTM and CDR2 ANQGSEA come from the germline V gene. V shed 3 bases and J 0 bases; nucleotides not matched to a gene: 4. The CDR3 consists of 15 residues. CDR3 loop: CSVEGSGVSYNEQFF. Written as DNA, the CDR3 is TGCAGCGTTGAGGGTAGCGGGGTCTCCTACAATGAGCAGTTCTTC.

The rearrangement uses TRBV5-8 and TRBJ2-3; no clear D gene. CDR1 is SGHTS, CDR2 YDEGEE, per germline. The CDR3 totals 14 residues. Trimming removed 4 bases at V and 4 bases at J, with 13 bases between. The CDR3 region is CASSARFGADTQYF. As DNA, the CDR3 is TGTGCCAGCAGCGCACGGTTCGGCGCAGATACGCAGTATTTT.

This chain joins TRBV7-8 and TRBJ2-7; 7 bases map to TRBD1. This CDR3 contains 14 residues. Looked up from germline, CDR1 is SGHVS and CDR2 is FQNEAQ. After removal of 5 bases from V and 2 bases from J, the junction contained 6 bases not matched to a gene. This CDR3 reads CASSSRDRAYEQYF. The CDR3 coding sequence is TGTGCCAGCAGCAGCCGGGACAGAGCCTACGAGCAGTACTTC.

This chain uses TRBV5-1 with TRBJ2-7, with D uncertain. The CDR3 runs to 14 residues. Looked up from germline, CDR1 is SGHRS and CDR2 is YFSETQ. Trimming removed 0 bases from V and 9 bases from J, with 16 bases in between. The CDR3 sequence: CASSLDWIWAGQYF. The CDR3 region has the DNA TGCGCCAGCAGCTTGGACTGGATATGGGCAGGGCAGTACTTC.

The V call is TRBV19, the J call TRBJ2-1, with 10 bases identical to TRBD2. Germline CDR1 LNHDA, CDR2 SQIVND (reference sequence). This CDR3 comprises 15 residues. V gave up 9 bases and J gave up 4 bases; unmatched junction bases: 9. The CDR3 sequence: CARKLSGGFYNEQFF. Here the CDR3 DNA reads TGTGCCAGGAAACTTAGCGGGGGGTTTTACAATGAGCAGTTCTTC.

The gene calls are TRBV11-2 and TRBJ2-7; D gene uncertain. Trimming shortened V by 4 bases and J by 8 bases, and 12 bases separated the two germline ends. Germline lookup yields CDR1 SGHAT and CDR2 FQNNGV. CDR3 length: 12 amino acids. The CDR3 sequence: CASSYSPPQQYF. The CDR3 DNA reads as TGTGCCAGCAGCTACTCCCCCCCCCAGCAGTACTTC.

In this sample, this clone turned up once. In nucleotides, the CDR3 is TGTGCCAGCAGTTTCCTGGGACAGGGGCAAGGTGGCTACACCTTC. This codes for CASSFLGQGQGGYTF. The chain is built from TRBV28 and TRBJ1-2; 10 bases map to TRBD1. The CDR3 has 15 amino acids. V trimming: 3 bases; J trimming: 7 bases; junction bases outside the gene matches: 8. CDR1 is MDHEN and CDR2 is SYDVKM in the germline V gene.

In its sample, this clone was seen once. The CDR3 DNA reads as TGTGCCTGGAGTAGGCCGGGCCTACCTCAAGAGACCCAGTACTTC. It is translated as CAWSRPGLPQETQYF. This chain joins TRBV30 and TRBJ2-5, with D hard to call. The CDR3 consists of 15 residues. CDR1 and CDR2 (germline): GTSNPN, SVGIG (reference sequence). Trimming shortened V by 2 bases and J by 2 bases, and 15 bases separated the two germline ends.

The rearrangement links TRBV28 to TRBJ1-4; no firm D call. V gave up 1 base and J gave up 1 base, with 10 bases separating them. There are 16 residues in the CDR3. CDR1 MDHEN and CDR2 SYDVKM come from the germline V gene. The CDR3 loop reads CASSLSLGRTNEKLFF. The DNA for the CDR3 is TGTGCCAGCAGTTTATCCCTCGGGAGAACTAATGAAAAACTGTTTTTT. The whole variable domain, remainder taken from reference TRBV28 and TRBJ1-4, is DVKVTQSSRYLVKRTGEKVFLECVQDMDHENMFWYRQDPGLGLRLIYFSYDVKMKEKGDIPEGYSVSREKKERFSLILESASTNQTSMYLCASSLSLGRTNEKLFFGSGTQLSVL.

The chain is built from TRBV18 and TRBJ2-1, with 13 bases identical to TRBD2. The CDR3 length is 15 residues. CDR1 is KGHSH, CDR2 LQKENI, per germline. Trimming cost V 6 bases and J 5 bases; bases outside gene matches: 4. For the CDR3, the DNA is TGTGCCAGCTCCTTCGGACTAGCGGGGGACAATGAGCAGTTCTTC. Translated: CASSFGLAGDNEQFF.

The chain recombines TRBV19 with TRBJ1-2, with D perhaps TRBD1 (5 bases). The germline V gene encodes CDR1 LNHDA and CDR2 SQIVND (reference sequence). The V and J ends lost 4 bases and 4 bases respectively, with 13 bases between them. The CDR3 extends over 14 amino acids. CDR3 region: CASSREGRTYGYTF. The CDR3 DNA reads as TGTGCCAGTAGTAGGGAGGGGCGGACCTATGGCTACACCTTC.

V usage is TRBV6-1 and J usage is TRBJ1-1; the D gene is possibly TRBD1 (5 bases). The CDR3 totals 14 residues. V dropped 7 bases and J dropped 0 bases, with 12 bases sitting between them. Per germline, CDR1 MNHNS and CDR2 SASEGT. CDR3 sequence: CASTLGQLNTEAFF. CDR3 nucleotides: TGTGCCAGCACCTTAGGACAACTGAACACTGAAGCTTTCTTT.

The V gene is TRBV5-6, the J gene TRBJ1-1, with 10 bases that match TRBD1. Germline loops: CDR1 SGHDT, CDR2 YYEEEE. The CDR3 loop spans 13 amino acids. J lost 8 bases, V lost 7 bases, and 8 bases had no gene match. CDR3 DNA sequence: TGTGCCAGCGGGGACAGGGGCCGTTCGGAAGCTTTCTTT. This codes for CASGDRGRSEAFF.

CDR3 region: CASRTGGLNGYTF. DNA of the CDR3: TGTGCCAGCAGAACTGGGGGGCTGAATGGCTACACCTTC. This sequence joins TRBV6-6 and TRBJ1-2, with D possibly matching TRBD1 (6 bases). V was cut by 6 bases and J by 6 bases, with 14 bases left in between. The germline V gene encodes CDR1 MNHNY and CDR2 SVGAGI (reference sequence). The CDR3 extends over 13 amino acids.

The chain has TRBV7-8 and TRBJ2-7, with D possibly TRBD2 on 5 matching bases. The CDR3 has 15 amino acids. V dropped 5 bases and J dropped 0 bases, with 14 bases sitting between them. The V gene's germline CDR1 is SGHVS and CDR2 FQNEAQ. CDR3 amino acids: CASSGGRLPSYEQYF. The CDR3 DNA reads as TGTGCCAGCAGCGGAGGACGGTTGCCCTCCTACGAGCAGTACTTC.

The rearrangement joins TRBV4-3 to TRBJ2-2; 7 nucleotides match TRBD2. Losses at the gene ends were 0 bases for V and 4 bases for J; bases not matched to a gene: 11. Germline assignment: CDR1 LGHNA and CDR2 YSLEER. This CDR3 region has 18 residues. CDR3 protein: CASSQDVGGRTGTGELFF. Written as DNA, the CDR3 is TGCGCCAGCAGCCAAGATGTTGGCGGGAGAACTGGCACCGGGGAGCTGTTTTTT.

The rearrangement joins TRBV6-6 to TRBJ2-3; TRBD2 agrees at 9 bases. The CDR3 loop spans 13 amino acids. V gave up 0 bases and J gave up 9 bases; unmatched junction bases: 1. Looked up from germline, CDR1 is MNHNY and CDR2 is SVGAGI (reference sequence). The CDR3 loop reads CASSYSSGGTQYF. The CDR3 DNA reads TGTGCCAGCAGTTACTCTAGCGGGGGCACGCAGTATTTT.

The chain joins TRBV10-3 to TRBJ2-7, with TRBD1 matching 9 bases. The ends lost 10 bases at V and 5 bases at J; junction bases unmatched: 6. The CDR3 spans 12 residues. The V gene's germline CDR1 is ENHRY and CDR2 SYGVKD. This CDR3 is CANRDRDDEQYF. In DNA form, the CDR3 reads TGTGCCAACCGGGACAGGGACGACGAGCAGTACTTC.

The gene calls are TRBV7-2 and TRBJ2-1; 11 bases map to TRBD2. V lost 4 bases to trimming and J lost 8 bases; unmatched junction nucleotides: 7. The CDR3 is 15 amino acids. Germline loops: CDR1 SGHTA, CDR2 FQGNSA. CDR3 DNA sequence: TGTGCCAGCAGCTCGCTTAGCGGGAGGGCCGATGAGCAGTTCTTC. Amino acid sequence: CASSSLSGRADEQFF.

The chain employs TRBV27 and TRBJ1-1, with TRBD1 matching over 7 bases. The germline V gene has CDR1 MNHEY and CDR2 SMNVEV (reference sequence). The CDR3 spans 14 residues. The ends lost 5 bases at V and 2 bases at J; junction bases unmatched: 5. The CDR3 DNA reads TGTGCCAGCAGTGCCCAGGGGGTTAACACTGAAGCTTTCTTT. Translation: CASSAQGVNTEAFF.

The chain joins TRBV25-1 to TRBJ2-3; 9 bases map to TRBD2. Germline V gene lookup returns CDR1 MGHDK and CDR2 SYGVNS. CDR3 length: 15 amino acids. After removal of 2 bases from V and 8 bases from J, the junction contained 8 bases not matched to a gene. CDR3 in DNA: TGTGCCAGCAGTGAAGGAGGACTAGCGCCTCTTACGCAGTATTTT. Its protein is CASSEGGLAPLTQYF.

The chain employs TRBV18 and TRBJ1-3; D unclear. The V end was cut by 4 bases, the J end by 0 bases, with 7 bases between. Germline lookup yields CDR1 KGHSH and CDR2 LQKENI. The CDR3 extends over 14 amino acids. The CDR3 is CASSLDTSGNTIYF. CDR3 bases: TGTGCCAGCTCACTAGACACCTCTGGAAACACCATATATTTT.